Below, 19 T cell receptor beta chains from the same sample are listed, as sequenced in a study of blood T cell repertoires in COVID-19. This table comes from immunoSEQ multiplex PCR, and its TCRdb copy is limited to in-frame clones, with some not included. The sample consists of some 110,000 clones, over 65% of them appearing once. Sequenced material: peripheral blood. These receptor sequences come from a woman in her 70s with acute or convalescent COVID-19.

The rearrangement uses TRBV11-2 and TRBJ2-1, with TRBD1 matching 9 bases. Germline CDR1 is SGHAT and CDR2 is FQNNGV. The CDR3 consists of 15 residues. Germline trimming cut 4 bases from V and 1 base from J; bases unmatched to any gene: 2. This CDR3 is CASSSGTGSYNEQFF. In DNA, the CDR3 is TGTGCCAGCAGCTCCGGGACAGGGTCCTACAATGAGCAGTTCTTC. Full variable domain (remainder filled in from reference TRBV11-2 and TRBJ2-1): EAGVAQSPRYKIIEKRQSVAFWCNPISGHATLYWYQQILGQGPKLLIQFQNNGVVDDSQLPKDRFSAERLKGVDSTLKIQPAKLEDSAVYLCASSSGTGSYNEQFFGPGTRLTVL.

This rearrangement joins TRBV18 to TRBJ1-2; 7 positions agree with TRBD1. The CDR3 has 14 residues. From germline, CDR1 is KGHSH and CDR2 LQKENI. V gave up 5 bases and J gave up 2 bases; unmatched junction bases: 5. The CDR3 protein is CASSGDRANYGYTF. CDR3 DNA: TGTGCCAGCTCAGGGGACAGAGCCAACTATGGCTACACCTTC.

The rearrangement joins TRBV4-3 to TRBJ2-6; tentatively, D is TRBD2 (5 bases). Germline V lookup: CDR1 LGHNA, CDR2 YSLEER. Trimming shortened V by 4 bases and J by 1 base, and 8 bases separated the two germline ends. This CDR3 comprises 15 residues. In nucleotides, the CDR3 is TGCGCCAGCAGCCTAAGGACTTCTGGGGCCAACGTCCTGACTTTC. Residues: CASSLRTSGANVLTF.

The rearrangement links TRBV11-2 to TRBJ1-1, with a possible D match to TRBD1 (6 bases). The V and J ends lost 2 bases and 5 bases respectively, with 15 bases between them. CDR3 size: 15 residues. Germline CDR1 SGHAT, CDR2 FQNNGV. The CDR3 region has the DNA TGTGCCAGCAGCTTATTAGGGGGAGGGGGGACTGAAGCTTTCTTT. It specifies CASSLLGGGGTEAFF.

The CDR3, as DNA: TGTGCCAGTAGGGAGGGCAGCGCCAATTCACCCCTCCACTTT. This codes for CASREGSANSPLHF. The chain has TRBV19 and TRBJ1-6; D is uncertain. Germline values: CDR1 LNHDA, CDR2 SQIVND (reference sequence). This CDR3 contains 14 residues. V lost 6 bases and J lost 7, with 13 bases in between.

The V call is TRBV7-2, the J call TRBJ1-2; 9 nucleotides line up with TRBD1. The CDR3 has 18 residues. The J segment lost 5 bases and the V segment lost 0 bases, leaving 13 bases of the junction unmatched. The germline CDR1 and CDR2 sequences are SGHTA and FQGNSA. This CDR3 reads CASSLAPDRGRKQYGYTF. For the CDR3, the DNA is TGTGCCAGCAGCTTAGCCCCGGACAGGGGTCGTAAACAGTATGGCTACACCTTC.

V is TRBV7-2 and J is TRBJ1-4; TRBD1 agrees at 7 bases. V lost 5 bases, J lost 4 bases, and 7 bases stayed unmatched. Germline loops: CDR1 SGHTA, CDR2 FQGNSA. The CDR3 sequence is 15 residues long. The DNA of the CDR3 is TGTGCCAGCAGCCCGAACCCAGGGGGTAATGAAAAACTGTTTTTT. Its protein is CASSPNPGGNEKLFF.

V usage is TRBV7-8 and J usage is TRBJ2-7; 10 nucleotides line up with TRBD2. The junction had 3 bases not matched to a gene; V was cut back by 2 bases and J by 2 bases. The CDR3 has 15 residues. Germline lookup yields CDR1 SGHVS and CDR2 FQNEAQ. CDR3: CASSLRTSGPYEQYF. As DNA, the CDR3 is TGTGCCAGCAGCTTACGGACTAGCGGACCCTACGAGCAGTACTTC.

This rearrangement joins TRBV3-1 (or the pseudogene TRBV3-2) to TRBJ1-2; 8 bases are a match to TRBD1. The junction had 4 bases not matched to a gene; V was cut back by 5 bases and J by 5 bases. The CDR3 is made up of 13 amino acids. The germline gives CDR1 LGHDT, CDR2 YNNKEL (reference sequence). The chain's CDR3 is CASSVGQVYGYTF. The CDR3 DNA sequence: TGTGCCAGCAGCGTGGGACAGGTTTATGGCTACACCTTC.

The chain links TRBV28 to TRBJ1-1, with TRBD1 matching over 8 bases. The CDR3 spans 15 residues. Per the germline V gene, CDR1 is MDHEN and CDR2 is SYDVKM. Trimming cost V 6 bases and J 3 bases; bases outside gene matches: 9. The CDR3 is CASRPPPDRDTEAFF. CDR3 nucleotides: TGTGCCAGCAGACCCCCTCCGGACAGGGACACTGAAGCTTTCTTT.

In nucleotides, the CDR3 is TGTGCCAGCATGGGTCGGACAGGCCCTCTCAATCAGCCCCAGCATTTT. Encoded protein: CASMGRTGPLNQPQHF. J is TRBJ1-5 and V is TRBV7-9; TRBD1 matches 7 bases. Germline V lookup: CDR1 SEHNR, CDR2 FQNEAQ (reference sequence). CDR3 length equals 16 residues. The V gene end was trimmed by 7 bases and the J gene end by 3 bases; junction bases not matched to a gene: 12.

The V and J genes are TRBV11-3 and TRBJ2-7, with TRBD2 matching over 8 bases. In germline, CDR1 is SGHNT, CDR2 YENEEA. Trimming removed 6 bases from V and 2 bases from J; junction bases left unmatched: 6. The CDR3 is 14 residues long. CDR3 sequence: CASSYSGGAYEQYF. CDR3 nucleotides: TGTGCCAGCAGTTACAGCGGGGGTGCCTACGAGCAGTACTTC.

The chain couples TRBV5-8 to TRBJ1-2; D is undetermined. This CDR3 contains 13 residues. With 2 bases removed from V and 6 bases from J, the gap between germline ends came to 11 bases. In germline, CDR1 is SGHTS, CDR2 YDEGEE. CDR3 nucleotides: TGTGCCAGCAGCTTCGGGATCGGAGATGGCTACACCTTC. Translation gives CASSFGIGDGYTF.

The rearrangement joins TRBV5-6 to TRBJ2-3; perhaps TRBD1 as D (6 bases). Looked up from germline, CDR1 is SGHDT and CDR2 is YYEEEE. This CDR3 has 13 amino acids. V lost 5 bases and J 6 bases, leaving 13 bases between the germline ends. The CDR3, as DNA: TGTGCCAGCAGTCTTGACAGGCGCGATACGCAGTATTTT. This sequence encodes CASSLDRRDTQYF.

The genes are TRBV6-5 and TRBJ1-2; D may be TRBD1 (5 bases). CDR3 size: 15 residues. The germline V and J ends were trimmed by 4 bases and 0 bases, with 12 bases remaining between them. Per germline, CDR1 MNHEY and CDR2 SVGAGI. The chain's CDR3 is CASSSRQTTNYGYTF. CDR3 bases: TGTGCCAGCAGTTCGAGACAGACGACTAACTATGGCTACACCTTC.

This chain connects TRBV5-1 to TRBJ1-4; D gene ambiguous. There are 18 residues in the CDR3. V lost 3 bases and J lost 5, with 23 bases in between. Germline V CDR1 and CDR2: SGHRS, YFSETQ. CDR3 DNA: TGCGCCAGCAGCTGGGCGGTTGGAGGTTCAGGCCCCAATGAAAAACTGTTTTTT. Its protein is CASSWAVGGSGPNEKLFF.

The chain carries TRBV21-1 and TRBJ1-5; the table names TRBD1, a call not compared with the DNA. TRBV21-1 is given as a pseudogene. The CDR3 consists of 16 residues. CDR3 in amino acids: CASSKPKQGSNQPQHF. In DNA form, the CDR3 reads TGTGCCAGCAGCAAACCGAAACAGGGGAGCAATCAGCCCCAGCATTTT.

The chain links TRBV9 to TRBJ1-1, with D possibly being TRBD1 (6 bases). CDR1 is SGDLS and CDR2 is YYNGEE in the germline V gene. The CDR3 sequence is 15 residues long. The V end was cut by 3 bases, the J end by 1 base, with 13 bases between. This CDR3 is CASSAFGQPNTEAFF. CDR3 coding DNA: TGTGCCAGCAGCGCTTTCGGACAGCCGAACACTGAAGCTTTCTTT.

The chain couples TRBV10-3 to TRBJ1-2; no reliable D call. This CDR3 contains 13 residues. Looked up from germline, CDR1 is ENHRY and CDR2 is SYGVKD. The ends were cut back, 3 bases at V and 5 bases at J, with 10 bases in the middle. CDR3 nucleotide sequence: TGTGCCATCAGTGAAGAGACTCTTTATGGCTACACCTTC. It translates to CAISEETLYGYTF.